This T cell receptor (beta chain) came from a study of cytomegalovirus exposure and HLA in healthy donors. Whole-study results and caveats: Specificity for CMV antigens was confirmed in vitro for a few of the CMV-associated chains. The authors excluded some V segments, including TRBV6-2 and TRBV6-3, as indistinguishable.

PCR was performed using 60 Vbeta and 13 Jbeta primers. Assay used: immunoSEQ multiplex PCR; TCRdb lists only in-frame clones, some missing. The sample includes some 120,000 clones, roughly 78% of them seen just once. Regarding donors, all were healthy bone marrow donors. This clone has only one observation. Its target is not known. Germline CDR1 reads SGHTA; CDR2 reads FQGNSA. The ends were cut back, 5 bases at V and 2 bases at J, with 9 bases in the middle. The CDR3 has 13 amino acids. Sequencing was carried out using PBMCs. The clonotype was recovered from a young man in good health and CMV-seronegative. The chain joins TRBV7-2 to TRBJ1-1; possibly TRBD1 for D (5 bases). CDR3: CASSTGRNTEAFF. The DNA of the CDR3 is TGTGCCAGCAGCACAGGTCGCAACACTGAAGCTTTCTTT.